This entry describes one T cell receptor beta chain. TCRdb's table, derived via immunoSEQ multiplex PCR, lists solely in-frame clones and lacks some. The profile shows under 250,000 clones, around four fifths of them singletons. The germline V and J ends were trimmed by 3 bases and 10 bases, with 12 bases remaining between them. Germline V gene data show CDR1 as DFQATT and CDR2 as SNEGSKA (reference sequence). The CDR3 is 11 amino acids. These data are taken from a study of blood T cell repertoires in COVID-19. Study information: Both acute and convalescent COVID-19 samples were obtained from the United States, Italy and Spain.

The sequence was collected from a man aged 50 to 60 with active or convalescent COVID-19. Sequencing used peripheral blood. V usage is TRBV20-1 and J usage is TRBJ1-1; weak D call: TRBD1 (6 bases). CDR3 protein: CSASDRTRAFF. As DNA, the CDR3 is TGCAGTGCTAGTGACAGGACAAGAGCTTTCTTT.